Listed below are T cell receptor beta chains from one sample, sequenced in a study of shared clonotypes between healthy human individuals. Data came from immunoSEQ multiplex PCR; TCRdb stores just in-frame clones and leaves some out. The sample yields about 1,800,000 clones, roughly 95% seen once. The specimen was naive CD8+ T cells sorted from blood. The receptors were sampled from a young man in good health. CDR3s include the opening cysteine and the closing phenylalanine or tryptophan. A D gene is named only where the DNA matches it firmly. For some rows the clone size is stated as once, few or many, or as a class when expanded; others skip it.

D: .; V: TRBV9; size: .; J: TRBJ2-5; CDR3: CASSVVGGPGETQYF; DNA: TGTGCCAGCAGCGTAGTCGGGGGGCCTGGCGAGACCCAGTACTTC
D: .; V: TRBV27; size: .; J: TRBJ2-3; CDR3: CASSLSIAVSTDTQYF; DNA: TGTGCCAGCAGTTTAAGTATAGCGGTGAGCACAGATACGCAGTATTTT
D: .; V: TRBV4-2; size: .; J: TRBJ2-3; CDR3: CASSQEPTGGESDTQYF; DNA: TGTGCCAGCAGCCAAGAACCGACGGGGGGCGAGTCAGATACGCAGTATTTT
D: TRBD1; V: TRBV28; size: .; J: TRBJ1-6; CDR3: CASSSPGEGADNSPLHF; DNA: TGTGCCAGCAGTTCCCCAGGGGAGGGGGCCGATAATTCACCCCTCCACTTT
D: TRBD1; V: TRBV6-1; size: .; J: TRBJ1-1; CDR3: CASSEETGVNTEAFF; DNA: TGTGCCAGCAGTGAGGAGACAGGGGTGAACACTGAAGCTTTCTTT
D: .; V: TRBV7-9; size: .; J: TRBJ1-2; CDR3: CASSPVPRDGYTF; DNA: TGTGCCAGCAGCCCCGTCCCGCGGGATGGCTACACCTTC
D: .; V: TRBV6-1; size: .; J: TRBJ1-2; CDR3: CASSEGASAGYGYTF; DNA: TGTGCCAGCAGTGAAGGGGCCTCGGCAGGCTATGGCTACACCTTC
D: .; V: TRBV5-4; size: .; J: TRBJ2-1; CDR3: CASSFLGSYNEQFF; DNA: TGTGCCAGCAGCTTCCTAGGAAGCTACAATGAGCAGTTCTTC
D: .; V: TRBV4-1; size: .; J: TRBJ2-3; CDR3: CASSHTQGSDTQYF; DNA: TGCGCCAGCAGCCATACACAGGGCTCGGATACGCAGTATTTT
D: .; V: TRBV2; size: .; J: TRBJ1-2; CDR3: CASRASVPGSPNYGYTF; DNA: TGTGCCAGCAGAGCTTCGGTTCCTGGTTCACCTAACTATGGCTACACCTTC
D: TRBD1; V: TRBV6-5; size: .; J: TRBJ2-5; CDR3: CASTSGGETQYF; DNA: TGTGCCAGCACCTCAGGGGGAGAGACCCAGTACTTC
D: .; V: TRBV30; size: .; J: TRBJ1-4; CDR3: CAWSVGGGEKLFF; DNA: TGTGCCTGGAGTGTAGGGGGTGGTGAAAAACTGTTTTTT
D: .; V: TRBV9; size: .; J: TRBJ2-3; CDR3: CASSALSYRRGTDTQYF; DNA: TGTGCCAGCAGCGCCCTCTCCTACCGACGGGGCACAGATACGCAGTATTTT
D: .; V: TRBV5-8; size: .; J: TRBJ1-2; CDR3: CAIQGGVGYTF; DNA: TGTGCCATCCAAGGAGGGGTCGGCTACACCTTC
D: .; V: TRBV5-6; size: .; J: TRBJ1-2; CDR3: CASSTATQESYGYTF; DNA: TGTGCCAGCAGCACCGCGACTCAGGAATCCTATGGCTACACCTTC
D: .; V: TRBV5-8; size: .; J: TRBJ1-2; CDR3: CASSYDGIINYGYTF; DNA: TGTGCCAGCAGCTACGACGGAATTATTAACTATGGCTACACCTTC
D: TRBD1; V: TRBV4-1; size: .; J: TRBJ2-3; CDR3: CASSPRDRGGTDTQYF; DNA: TGCGCCAGCAGTCCTAGGGACAGGGGAGGCACAGATACGCAGTATTTT
D: TRBD1; V: TRBV28; size: .; J: TRBJ2-7; CDR3: CASRVQGGSYEQYF; DNA: TGTGCCAGCAGGGTACAGGGGGGCTCCTACGAGCAGTACTTC
D: .; V: TRBV28; size: .; J: TRBJ1-2; CDR3: CASSLGSDSLIYGYTF; DNA: TGTGCCAGCAGTTTAGGGTCGGACAGCCTAATCTATGGCTACACCTTC
D: TRBD1; V: TRBV7-6; size: .; J: TRBJ2-5; CDR3: CASSLDRQGEETQYF; DNA: TGTGCCAGCAGTCTAGACAGACAGGGGGAAGAGACCCAGTACTTC
D: TRBD1; V: TRBV28; size: .; J: TRBJ2-2; CDR3: CASRGDRGAGELFF; DNA: TGTGCCAGCAGGGGGGACAGAGGAGCCGGGGAGCTGTTTTTT
D: .; V: TRBV11-2; size: .; J: TRBJ2-7; CDR3: CASSLLDEQYF; DNA: TGTGCCAGCAGCTTACTCGACGAGCAGTACTTC
D: TRBD1; V: TRBV19; size: .; J: TRBJ1-4; CDR3: CASSTAGTGRFTNEKLFF; DNA: TGTGCCAGTAGTACAGCCGGGACAGGGCGGTTTACTAATGAAAAACTGTTTTTT
D: TRBD2; V: TRBV7-9; size: .; J: TRBJ2-7; CDR3: CASSSGTPAGGEQYF; DNA: TGTGCCAGCAGCTCCGGGACTCCTGCGGGGGGCGAGCAGTACTTC
D: .; V: TRBV19; size: .; J: TRBJ2-5; CDR3: CASSIGDGQETQYF; DNA: TGTGCCAGTAGTATAGGGGACGGCCAAGAGACCCAGTACTTC
D: TRBD2; V: TRBV14; size: .; J: TRBJ2-7; CDR3: CASRVAGGYEQYF; DNA: TGTGCCAGCAGGGTGGCGGGGGGCTACGAGCAGTACTTC
D: .; V: TRBV20-1; size: .; J: TRBJ2-7; CDR3: CSARGPIEQYF; DNA: TGCAGTGCTAGGGGACCTATCGAGCAGTACTTC
D: .; V: TRBV28; size: .; J: TRBJ2-5; CDR3: CASSLGQGLGETQYF; DNA: TGTGCCAGCAGTTTAGGTCAGGGGTTGGGAGAGACCCAGTACTTC
D: .; V: TRBV5-8; size: .; J: TRBJ1-6; CDR3: CASSPWDGGFDSPLHF; DNA: TGTGCCAGCAGCCCCTGGGATGGTGGGTTTGATTCACCCCTCCACTTT
D: .; V: TRBV6-5; size: .; J: TRBJ1-3; CDR3: CASSYGGEGSGNTIYF; DNA: TGTGCCAGCAGTTACGGTGGAGAGGGCTCTGGAAACACCATATATTTT
D: TRBD1; V: TRBV10-3; size: .; J: TRBJ1-4; CDR3: CAISDPGTANEKLFF; DNA: TGTGCCATCAGTGACCCCGGGACAGCTAATGAAAAACTGTTTTTT
D: .; V: TRBV7-9; size: .; J: TRBJ2-3; CDR3: CASSLSGPLVESDTQYF; DNA: TGTGCCAGCAGCCTTTCGGGACCTCTCGTGGAGTCAGATACGCAGTATTTT
D: .; V: TRBV5-5; size: .; J: TRBJ2-7; CDR3: CASSSEGLRDYEQYF; DNA: TGTGCCAGCAGCAGCGAGGGATTGAGAGACTACGAGCAGTACTTC
D: .; V: TRBV29-1; size: .; J: TRBJ1-2; CDR3: CSVGFDPINYGYTF; DNA: TGCAGCGTTGGTTTCGACCCGATAAACTATGGCTACACCTTC
D: .; V: TRBV7-9; size: .; J: TRBJ1-1; CDR3: CASSLARLNTEAFF; DNA: TGTGCCAGCAGCTTAGCGCGGCTAAACACTGAAGCTTTCTTT
D: .; V: TRBV6-1; size: .; J: TRBJ2-2; CDR3: CAIYLLNTGELFF; DNA: TGTGCCATCTACCTGTTGAACACCGGGGAGCTGTTTTTT
D: .; V: TRBV29-1; size: .; J: TRBJ1-1; CDR3: CSGLQGMNTEAFF; DNA: TGCAGCGGTTTACAGGGCATGAACACTGAAGCTTTCTTT
D: TRBD1; V: TRBV27; size: .; J: TRBJ2-7; CDR3: CASSPRTGSPEQYF; DNA: TGTGCCAGCAGTCCAAGGACAGGTTCTCCCGAGCAGTACTTC
D: TRBD1; V: TRBV7-9; size: .; J: TRBJ1-2; CDR3: CASLDTRTGSYGYTF; DNA: TGTGCCAGCCTTGATACTCGGACAGGGTCCTATGGCTACACCTTC
D: TRBD2; V: TRBV5-4; size: .; J: TRBJ2-1; CDR3: CASSLTSGRNLNEQFF; DNA: TGTGCCAGCAGCCTGACTAGCGGGAGGAACCTGAATGAGCAGTTCTTC
D: TRBD1; V: TRBV27; size: .; J: TRBJ2-7; CDR3: CASRLGSGQPHF; DNA: TGTGCCAGCAGGTTAGGTTCGGGACAGCCCCACTTC
D: TRBD1; V: TRBV5-5; size: .; J: TRBJ2-5; CDR3: CASSQDRAGETQYF; DNA: TGTGCCAGCAGTCAAGACAGGGCAGGAGAGACCCAGTACTTC
D: TRBD1; V: TRBV6-1; size: .; J: TRBJ1-4; CDR3: CASQVGTGLEKLFF; DNA: TGTGCCAGCCAAGTGGGGACAGGGTTGGAAAAACTGTTTTTT
D: .; V: TRBV9; size: .; J: TRBJ2-3; CDR3: CASSVANGEGYTDTQYF; DNA: TGTGCCAGCAGCGTAGCTAACGGTGAGGGGTACACAGATACGCAGTATTTT
D: .; V: TRBV7-9; size: few; J: TRBJ1-1; CDR3: CASSLIFGAFF; DNA: TGTGCCAGCAGCTTAATTTTCGGAGCTTTCTTT
D: TRBD2; V: TRBV28; size: .; J: TRBJ2-1; CDR3: CASSLLAGGWDEQFF; DNA: TGTGCCAGCAGTTTACTAGCGGGGGGTTGGGATGAGCAGTTCTTC
D: TRBD2; V: TRBV7-2; size: once; J: TRBJ2-1; CDR3: CASSDPSGGYNEQFF; DNA: TGTGCCAGCAGCGATCCTAGCGGGGGTTACAATGAGCAGTTCTTC
D: .; V: TRBV6-1; size: once; J: TRBJ1-1; CDR3: CASSGAGAIEAFF; DNA: TGTGCCAGCAGTGGTGCAGGAGCGATTGAAGCTTTCTTT
D: .; V: TRBV5-1; size: .; J: TRBJ2-7; CDR3: CASSLDPAGEQYF; DNA: TGCGCCAGCAGCTTGGATCCAGCGGGCGAGCAGTACTTC
D: .; V: TRBV28; size: once; J: TRBJ2-7; CDR3: CASSSPDFYEQYF; DNA: TGTGCCAGCAGTTCTCCAGATTTCTACGAGCAGTACTTC
D: .; V: TRBV6-1; size: .; J: TRBJ2-2; CDR3: CASRDRTLSSGELFF; DNA: TGTGCCAGCAGAGACAGAACTTTGTCTTCCGGGGAGCTGTTTTTT
D: .; V: TRBV11-2; size: .; J: TRBJ2-5; CDR3: CASSLGADMETQYF; DNA: TGTGCCAGCAGCTTAGGAGCGGACATGGAGACCCAGTACTTC
D: TRBD2; V: TRBV7-6; size: .; J: TRBJ2-7; CDR3: CASSLGTSAFDEQYF; DNA: TGTGCCAGCAGCCTTGGGACTAGCGCATTTGACGAGCAGTACTTC
D: .; V: TRBV28; size: .; J: TRBJ2-7; CDR3: CASSPAHRAHEQYF; DNA: TGTGCCAGCAGCCCAGCTCACAGGGCCCACGAGCAGTACTTC
D: .; V: TRBV5-1; size: .; J: TRBJ1-3; CDR3: CASSVDSLMGILDF; DNA: TGCGCCAGCAGCGTTGACAGTCTAATGGGGATATTGGATTTT
D: TRBD1; V: TRBV18; size: once; J: TRBJ1-6; CDR3: CASSPIRTGAYNSPLHF; DNA: TGTGCCAGCTCACCAATACGGACAGGAGCTTATAATTCACCCCTCCACTTT
D: .; V: TRBV28; size: .; J: TRBJ2-7; CDR3: CASSLKSYEQYF; DNA: TGTGCCAGCAGTTTAAAGAGCTACGAGCAGTACTTC
D: .; V: TRBV7-9; size: .; J: TRBJ1-2; CDR3: CASSPPTAAVADGYTF; DNA: TGTGCCAGCAGCCCCCCTACCGCGGCCGTGGCAGATGGCTACACCTTC
D: .; V: TRBV5-5; size: once; J: TRBJ2-7; CDR3: CASSSWAGSYEQYF; DNA: TGTGCCAGCAGCTCCTGGGCAGGGTCCTACGAGCAGTACTTC